The 21 T cell receptor beta chains below were found in one sample sequenced in a study of T cell changes during pregnancy in multiple sclerosis. Produced via immunoSEQ multiplex PCR; TCRdb's table is partial and in-frame only. The top ten hold approximately 1.6% of the sample, which has more than 40,000 clones, 90% seen once. The source was peripheral blood, collected in the first trimester of pregnancy. These receptors were collected from a female donor in good health, enrolled as a control in a pregnancy study.

This clone was found once. This chain links TRBV5-1 with TRBJ2-5; TRBD2 matches at 12 bases. The CDR3 covers 17 residues. Per germline, CDR1 SGHRS and CDR2 YFSETQ. V was clipped by 4 bases and J by 2 bases; unmatched bases: 9. CDR3 sequence (DNA): TGCGCCAGCAGCCCCGGACTAGCGGGGAGTATACAAGAGACCCAGTACTTC. Its protein is CASSPGLAGSIQETQYF.

This sequence joins TRBV9 and TRBJ1-4; D remains unclear. V was shortened by 4 bases and J by 0 bases, with 7 bases between the two germline ends. Germline V gene data show CDR1 as SGDLS and CDR2 as YYNGEE. The CDR3 length is 14 residues. CDR3: CASSSRATNEKLFF. CDR3 sequence (DNA): TGTGCCAGCAGCTCACGGGCAACTAATGAAAAACTGTTTTTT.

This clone was counted only a few times. The chain uses TRBV2 and TRBJ2-7; 10 bases align to TRBD1. The CDR3 has 13 residues. CDR1 SNHLY and CDR2 FYNNEI come from the germline V gene. Trimming cost V 6 bases and J 7 bases; bases outside gene matches: 6. As DNA, the CDR3 is TGTGCCAGCAGAGACAGGGGGCGAAGTGAGCAGTACTTC. Translating it yields CASRDRGRSEQYF.

This clone was seen a few times. The rearrangement joins TRBV6-1 to TRBJ2-7, with a tentative D call TRBD2 (6 bases). This CDR3 has 15 amino acids. Per the germline V gene, CDR1 is MNHNS and CDR2 is SASEGT. Deletions cut 4 bases from V and 6 bases from J, with 19 bases between. The CDR3 loop is CASSATTIPRGEQYF. CDR3 coding DNA: TGTGCCAGCAGTGCGACGACTATCCCGCGGGGCGAGCAGTACTTC.

The chain combines TRBV7-2 with TRBJ1-1; D ambiguous. Germline V gives CDR1 SGHTA, CDR2 FQGNSA. CDR3 length: 13 amino acids. V was pared by 4 bases and J by 1 base, with 7 bases between. The CDR3 region has the DNA TGTGCCAGCAGCTCCACATCGAACACTGAAGCTTTCTTT. Protein sequence: CASSSTSNTEAFF.

Only one count was recorded for this clone. The chain recombines TRBV9 with TRBJ2-7, with 9 bases fitting TRBD1. V lost 1 base and J lost 4; bases outside the gene matches: 6. The CDR3 runs to 15 residues. CDR1 SGDLS and CDR2 YYNGEE come from the germline V gene. In DNA form, the CDR3 reads TGTGCCAGCAGCGTATCGTGGGACAGGGAGTACGAGCAGTACTTC. Protein sequence: CASSVSWDREYEQYF.

The J gene is TRBJ2-1, the V gene TRBV19; D is undetermined. V was shortened by 3 bases and J by 4 bases, with 4 bases between the two germline ends. CDR1 and CDR2 from the germline V gene are LNHDA and SQIVND (reference sequence). The CDR3 contains 12 residues. Here the CDR3 DNA reads TGTGCCAGTAGTATGGAGTACAATGAGCAGTTCTTC. It translates to CASSMEYNEQFF.

This clone has just a few counts. The chain has TRBV9 and TRBJ2-3; 8 positions match TRBD2. This CDR3 has 13 residues. Unmatched junction bases numbered 5, after V lost 9 bases and J lost 2 bases. Germline V lookup: CDR1 SGDLS, CDR2 YYNGEE. DNA of the CDR3: TGTGCCACTCAGCGGGGGCCCACAGATACGCAGTATTTT. Its protein is CATQRGPTDTQYF.

This clone was seen more than once but under ten times. The chain employs TRBV5-1 and TRBJ1-5; maybe TRBD1 (6 bases). Germline lookup yields CDR1 SGHRS and CDR2 YFSETQ. V lost 5 bases to trimming and J lost 2 bases, with 14 bases between them. The CDR3 sequence is 15 residues long. CDR3: CASREGGLGNQPQHF. Written as DNA, the CDR3 is TGCGCCAGCAGGGAAGGGGGTTTAGGCAATCAGCCCCAGCATTTT.

The rearrangement uses TRBV18 and TRBJ2-5; the D is unclear. The CDR3 totals 17 residues. V shed 2 bases and J shed 2 bases, with 18 bases lying between them. Germline CDR1 and CDR2: KGHSH and LQKENI. CDR3 sequence reads: CASSPRWAEQKQETQYF. The CDR3 nucleotides read TGTGCCAGCTCACCAAGGTGGGCCGAACAGAAACAAGAGACCCAGTACTTC. Using reference TRBV18 and TRBJ2-5 for the parts outside the CDR3, the full variable domain is NAGVMQNPRHLVRRRGQEARLRCSPMKGHSHVYWYRQLPEEGLKFMVYLQKENIIDESGMPKERFSAEFPKEGPSILRIQQVVRGDSAAYFCASSPRWAEQKQETQYFGPGTRLLVL.

This clone was picked up one time. The J gene is TRBJ2-5, the V gene TRBV11-2; 7 nucleotides match TRBD1. V was clipped by 5 bases and J by 1 base; unmatched bases: 7. This CDR3 spans 15 amino acids. CDR1 is SGHAT, CDR2 FQNNGV, per germline. CDR3 sequence: CASSPWGQSQETQYF. The CDR3 DNA follows: TGTGCCAGCAGCCCCTGGGGACAGAGCCAAGAGACCCAGTACTTC.

This chain joins TRBV9 and TRBJ1-3; TRBD1 aligns across 9 bases. The CDR3 is 15 residues long. Per the germline V gene, CDR1 is SGDLS and CDR2 is YYNGEE. With V trimmed by 2 bases and J by 1 base, 1 base remained unmatched. The DNA for the CDR3 is TGTGCCAGCAGCGTCGACAGGGGGTCTGGAAACACCATATATTTT. Its translation is CASSVDRGSGNTIYF.

This clone came up once. The chain carries TRBV5-4 and TRBJ1-3, with D possibly matching TRBD1 (5 bases). This CDR3 has 17 residues. V dropped 1 base and J dropped 0 bases, with 14 bases sitting between them. Germline V gives CDR1 SGHNT, CDR2 YYREEE (reference sequence). CDR3: CASSLIPSDSSGNTIYF. CDR3 bases: TGTGCCAGCAGCTTGATCCCCTCTGACAGCTCTGGAAACACCATATATTTT. Based on the CDR3 plus reference TRBV5-4 and TRBJ1-3, the full variable domain is ETGVTQSPTHLIKTRGQQVTLRCSSQSGHNTVSWYQQALGQGPQFIFQYYREEENGRGNFPPRFSGLQFPNYSSELNVNALELDDSALYLCASSLIPSDSSGNTIYFGEGSWLTVV.

This clone was recorded once. This sequence joins TRBV27 and TRBJ1-2; D is perhaps TRBD1 (5 bases). Germline V gene data show CDR1 as MNHEY and CDR2 as SMNVEV (reference sequence). The V end lost 5 bases, the J end lost 4 bases, and 17 bases lay between the germline ends. The CDR3 has 15 residues. CDR3 sequence: CASSPRRDSPYGYTF. Written as DNA, the CDR3 is TGTGCCAGCAGTCCCAGACGAGACAGTCCCTATGGCTACACCTTC.

The chain links TRBV7-9 to TRBJ2-7, with D unclear. This CDR3 region has 15 residues. Germline V gives CDR1 SEHNR, CDR2 FQNEAQ (reference sequence). Trimming took off 2 bases at V and 3 bases at J, with 14 bases between the two ends. The CDR3 region is CASSLTERKSYEQYF. In DNA, the CDR3 is TGTGCCAGCAGCTTAACAGAGAGAAAAAGCTACGAGCAGTACTTC.

In its sample, this clone ranks as medium-sized. CDR3 sequence reads: CASRPPGSEAFF. CDR3 bases: TGTGCCAGCAGACCACCAGGGTCTGAAGCTTTCTTT. The V call is TRBV6-6, the J call TRBJ1-1, with a weak D call TRBD1 (5 bases). From germline, CDR1 is MNHNY and CDR2 SVGAGI (reference sequence). The CDR3 has 12 residues. Trimming cost V 6 bases and J 6 bases, with 11 bases left between them.

This chain joins TRBV19 and TRBJ2-7, with TRBD1 matching over 10 bases. Trimming took 5 bases from V and 6 from J; bases not matched to a gene: 10. The CDR3 has 15 amino acids. The germline V gene has CDR1 LNHDA and CDR2 SQIVND (reference sequence). In nucleotides, the CDR3 is TGTGCCAGTAGTCCTGGGACAGGGGAAGGATTCGAGCAGTACTTC. It translates to CASSPGTGEGFEQYF.

The chain couples TRBV11-1 to TRBJ2-1, with 13 bases aligning to TRBD2. Unmatched junction bases numbered 9, after V lost 5 bases and J lost 2 bases. CDR3 size: 18 residues. Germline V lookup: CDR1 SGHAT, CDR2 FQDESV (reference sequence). This CDR3 reads CASSQTMGLAGTYNEQFF. Here the CDR3 DNA reads TGTGCCAGCAGCCAGACAATGGGACTAGCGGGGACCTACAATGAGCAGTTCTTC.

The CDR3: CASSINRDRGQPQHF. The CDR3 region has the DNA TGTGCCAGTAGTATCAACCGGGACAGGGGCCAGCCCCAGCATTTT. This chain joins TRBV19 and TRBJ1-5; TRBD1 matches at 10 bases. The CDR3 is made up of 15 amino acids. V was clipped by 3 bases and J by 7 bases; unmatched bases: 6. The germline gives CDR1 LNHDA, CDR2 SQIVND (reference sequence).

This clone was seen only a few times. The rearrangement links TRBV4-1 to TRBJ2-1, with D maybe TRBD2 (5 bases). The CDR3 is made up of 14 amino acids. V lost 4 bases to trimming and J lost 8 bases, with 15 bases between them. In germline, CDR1 is MGHRA, CDR2 YSYEKL. Here the CDR3 reads CASSPNPSWDEQFF. In nucleotides, the CDR3 is TGCGCCAGCAGCCCTAATCCTAGCTGGGATGAGCAGTTCTTC.

The rearrangement uses TRBV20-1 and TRBJ2-1; D gene ambiguous. CDR3 length equals 11 residues. The ends were cut back, 5 bases at V and 9 bases at J, with 11 bases in the middle. Germline V gives CDR1 DFQATT, CDR2 SNEGSKA (reference sequence). The DNA for the CDR3 is TGCAGTGCTCCCCCAGCAGGTGAGCAGTTCTTC. Its translation is CSAPPAGEQFF.